This is a list of T cell receptor beta chains from one sample in a study of blood T cell repertoires in COVID-19. Sequencing was performed with immunoSEQ multiplex PCR; in TCRdb, only in-frame clones are kept and a portion is missing. Here the sample spans about 160,000 clones, about 92% being singletons. Sequenced input: peripheral blood. All receptors come from a man aged 25 to 40 with COVID-19, enrolled during active disease. The CDR3 runs from the conserved cysteine through the conserved F or W. D genes are given only for firm matches.

>TRBJ2-6|NA|TRBV27
CASSSGWGSGANVLTF
TGTGCCAGCAGTTCAGGGTGGGGCTCTGGGGCCAACGTCCTGACTTTC
>TRBJ1-3|TRBD1|TRBV24-1
CATSDSFGQGRGSAGNTIYF
TGTGCCACCAGTGATTCCTTTGGACAGGGGAGAGGCTCTGCTGGAAACACCATATATTTT
>TRBJ1-1|TRBD1|TRBV3-1/TRBV3-2
CASSATGGVTEAFF
TGTGCCAGCAGCGCGACAGGGGGCGTCACTGAAGCTTTCTTT
>TRBJ1-1|NA|TRBV4-3
CASSQDGSYSTEAFF
TGCGCCAGCAGCCAAGATGGCAGCTACAGCACTGAAGCTTTCTTT
>TRBJ2-7|TRBD2|TRBV10-1
CASSNPGSGRSNYEQYF
TGCGCCAGCAGTAACCCAGGGAGCGGGAGGTCGAATTACGAGCAGTACTTC
>TRBJ1-4|NA|TRBV12-3/TRBV12-4
CASDLRQGEKLFF
TGTGCCAGCGACCTAAGGCAGGGCGAAAAACTGTTTTTT
>TRBJ1-1|TRBD1|TRBV3-1/TRBV3-2
CASRDYRGPNTEAFF
TGTGCCAGCAGGGACTACAGGGGGCCGAACACTGAAGCTTTCTTT
>TRBJ1-2|NA|TRBV9
CASSVDPGGYGYTF
TGTGCCAGCAGCGTAGACCCCGGGGGCTATGGCTACACCTTC
>TRBJ1-4|TRBD1|TRBV28
CASSLDRGREKLFF
TGTGCCAGCAGTCTCGACAGGGGGCGTGAAAAACTGTTTTTT
>TRBJ2-1|TRBD2|TRBV28
CASSTLQWTSGTHNEQFF
TGTGCCAGCAGTACTTTACAGTGGACTAGCGGGACGCACAATGAGCAGTTCTTC
>TRBJ2-7|NA|TRBV5-1
CASSGESGHRPEQYF
TGCGCCAGCAGCGGCGAGTCGGGACACCGCCCCGAGCAGTACTTC
>TRBJ1-2|TRBD1|TRBV7-9
CASSLVTGGVGGYTF
TGTGCCAGCAGCTTAGTGACAGGGGGCGTAGGTGGCTACACCTTC
>TRBJ1-1|NA|TRBV4-3
CASSQDRGVPEAFF
TGCGCCAGCAGCCAAGATCGGGGTGTCCCTGAAGCTTTCTTT
>TRBJ1-5|NA|TRBV6-6
CASSYAGAKQPQHF
TGTGCCAGCAGTTACGCGGGGGCGAAACAGCCCCAGCATTTT